The 2 T cell receptor beta chains reported below all come from one sample, sequenced in a study of shared clonotypes between healthy human individuals. Only in-frame clones appear in the TCRdb table, and some are missing; sequencing was by immunoSEQ multiplex PCR. Found here are about 2.4 million clones, 93% of them singletons; the top ten hold approximately 0.35%. Input material: naive CD4+ T cells from PBMCs. Subset of the sample: CD45RA+ positively selected. The receptors shown here come from a man aged 18 to 29 in good health. Some clones in this sample may be carry-over from other donors' samples.

A single count supports this clone. Different DNA sequences within this sample yield the same CDR3. The rearrangement joins TRBV27 to TRBJ2-7; 8 bases agree with TRBD1. CDR3 length: 13 residues. V shed 6 bases and J 3 bases; nucleotides not matched to a gene: 4. CDR1 is MNHEY and CDR2 is SMNVEV in the germline V gene (reference sequence). The CDR3 bases are TGTGCCAGCAGCTTCGACAGGGGCTACGAGCAGTACTTC. Protein: CASSFDRGYEQYF.

The rearrangement joins TRBV5-1 to TRBJ2-7; the D gene is possibly TRBD1 (6 bases). This CDR3 is 14 amino acids long. Germline CDR1 and CDR2: SGHRS and YFSETQ. V lost 2 bases and J 5 bases, leaving 14 bases between the germline ends. Written as DNA, the CDR3 is TGCGCCAGCAGCTTAAGTCAGGGGTTAAACGAGCAGTACTTC. Translating gives CASSLSQGLNEQYF.